Many counts were recorded for the clone carrying this T cell receptor (beta chain). The target antigen is unknown. The record originates from a study of T cells in Graves' hyperthyroidism and ophthalmopathy. CDR1 SGHKS and CDR2 YYEKEE come from the germline V gene (reference sequence). The CDR3 is 14 residues long. Between the trimmed V and J ends, which lost 2 bases and 6 bases, there was a span of 15 bases. Broader study findings: Ophthalmopathy was told apart from stable hyperthyroidism by a 13 V-J model. Among thyroid clonotypes expanded above 0.001, most also appeared in blood.

Under 3 months was the duration of disease in ophthalmopathy patients, who also had a Clinical Activity Score of at least 3 and a NOSPECS grade of at least 4. Diagnoses were established using clinical symptoms, serum thyroxine and TRAb, thyroid ultrasound and orbital computed tomography. Researchers amplified the TCR beta CDR3 regions from RNA transcripts. The TCR CDR3 first-round RT-PCR relied on the HTBI primer set. TCRdb ran MiXCR on the multiplex PCR reads and lists one entry per CDR3 protein. This table holds under 350,000 distinct CDR3 sequences, about a sixth found once. Sequenced input: blood. This receptor was identified in a woman aged 60-75 years with Graves' ophthalmopathy. The V gene is TRBV5-5, the J gene TRBJ2-7; D assignment may be TRBD1 or TRBD2 (6 bases each). The CDR3 DNA is TGTGCCAGCAGCTTCGTCCGGAAGGGGGGCGAGCAGTACTTC. Translated, it gives CASSFVRKGGEQYF.